This T cell receptor (beta chain) was recovered during a study of cytomegalovirus exposure and HLA in healthy donors. Study details: The 90 to 150 validation repertoires used the same platform as the roughly 670 first-cohort repertoires, a later analysis reported.

Sequenced by immunoSEQ multiplex PCR; TCRdb stores in-frame clones only, minus some. Seen here are tens of thousands of clones, roughly 94% observed once, and the top ten hold approximately 4.5%. V was clipped by 6 bases and J by 8 bases, with 19 bases between them. This CDR3 has 14 residues. Germline V gene lookup returns CDR1 SGHAT and CDR2 FQNNGV. The sample consisted of PBMCs. The TCR sequence derives from a man in his late teens or twenties in good health and CMV-seropositive. The chain employs TRBV11-2 and TRBJ1-2; no reliable D call. In nucleotides, the CDR3 is TGTGCCAGCAGGCAGATAGCAGGTCGGAGGGGCTACACCTTC. Protein sequence: CASRQIAGRRGYTF.